This record concerns one T cell receptor beta chain sequence. Its antigen is unknown. Base qualities were left out, and no much larger clone turns up one base away. The library was produced with the immunoSEQ multiplex PCR assay. Here the immuneACCESS table is served through TCRdb, limited to in-frame sequences with V and J called. Missing clones are a known gap in these copies; in checked studies unresolved V genes cover under half, and the rest lacks a known reason. This sample holds 150,000 to 200,000 clones; 75% to 95% were observed only once. About 2% of the sample rests with the top ten. The sample originates from a study of control samples from healthy donors and cancer patients (dated by TCRdb to 2019 to 2021). The clonotype comes from a woman in her thirties or forties in good health. The sequencing input was blood.

The CDR3 corresponds to CASSLGESNYNEQFF. The nucleotide sequence reads TGCGCCAGCAGCCTGGGGGAGTCTAACTACAATGAGCAGTTCTTC. The chain couples TRBV5-1 to TRBJ2-1; the D element might be TRBD1 or TRBD2, as each aligns at 5 bases. Looking up the germline V gene yields CDR1 SGHRS and CDR2 YFSETQ. From its cysteine to its phenylalanine, the CDR3 spans 15 amino acids. Left in the record is the CDR3 DNA by itself, 45 bases read in frame from the first base. The V end loses 4 bases and the J end loses 3 bases, and a stretch of 14 bases separates them.